This TCR beta chain originates from a study of identical twins. Findings and caveats of the study: The study based its conclusions on cross-sectional statistical analysis and did not follow the same donors. Beta clonotypes that were abundant in cord blood contained fewer insertions, a pattern absent from memory repertoires.

In this sample, this clonotype turned up a few times. Its target is unknown. The CDR3 spans 15 residues. V was trimmed by 4 bases and J by 6 bases, leaving 16 bases between them. Germline lookup yields CDR1 SNHLY and CDR2 FYNNEI. Template switching added a universal primer site, and cDNA bore unique molecular identifiers. TCRdb reprocessed the 5' RACE reads via MiXCR and lists one record per CDR3 protein. The sample lists about 530,000 distinct CDR3 sequences, approximately 20% occurring once. This same sample was also part of a study on yellow fever vaccine responses in identical twins. That work states: A vaccine T cell response that seemed partly convergent and partly personalized was reported in twins.

What was sequenced was CD4+ T cells sorted from blood. V gene TRBV2 combines with J gene TRBJ2-1; tentatively, D is TRBD1 (6 bases). The TCR originated in a woman aged 18-30 years in good health. The CDR3 spells CASSAQGAVRNEQFF. In nucleotides, the CDR3 is TGTGCCAGCAGTGCACAGGGCGCGGTTCGCAATGAGCAGTTCTTC.